Listed here are 14 T cell receptor beta chains from one sample, sequenced in a study of shared clonotypes between healthy human individuals. Using immunoSEQ multiplex PCR, the repertoire was profiled, and TCRdb retains in-frame clones only, with some absent. Among some 1.5 million clones listed, more than 95% were seen once. Sequencing input: naive CD4+ T cells sorted from blood. Subset here: CD45RA+ positively selected. The receptors here all came from a man aged 25-40 years in good health.

The chain carries TRBV5-4 and TRBJ2-1; D is undetermined. Germline values: CDR1 SGHNT, CDR2 YYREEE (reference sequence). The V end was cut by 4 bases, the J end by 2 bases, with 10 bases between. There are 14 residues in the CDR3. CDR3 protein: CASSGLDAYNEQFF. The CDR3 nucleotides read TGTGCCAGCAGCGGGTTGGATGCCTACAATGAGCAGTTCTTC.

A word on this clone: This sample includes further DNA sequences coding for the same CDR3. The chain recombines TRBV4-1 with TRBJ2-7; D might be TRBD1 (6 bases). This CDR3 is built from 14 residues. Germline lookup yields CDR1 MGHRA and CDR2 YSYEKL. The V and J ends lost 2 bases and 1 base respectively, with 9 bases between them. In nucleotides, the CDR3 is TGCGCCAGCAGCCAACCCGGACAGTCCTACGAGCAGTACTTC. It codes for CASSQPGQSYEQYF.

The chain joins TRBV10-1 to TRBJ2-2, with TRBD2 matching 10 bases. Germline assignment: CDR1 WNHNN and CDR2 SYGVQD (reference sequence). V lost 2 bases to trimming and J lost 5 bases; unmatched junction nucleotides: 11. The CDR3 extends over 18 amino acids. The CDR3 DNA reads TGCGCCAGCAGTGAGATAAGTAGCGGGAGGCCGGTTACCGGGGAGCTGTTTTTT. Protein: CASSEISSGRPVTGELFF.

The J gene is TRBJ2-5, the V gene TRBV19; TRBD2 might be the D (5 bases). Trimming pared 6 bases from V and 3 bases from J, leaving 11 bases between. The germline V gene has CDR1 LNHDA and CDR2 SQIVND (reference sequence). This CDR3 region has 13 residues. In DNA, the CDR3 is TGTGCCAGTAGCCGAGCGGTAAAAGAGACCCAGTACTTC. Its translation: CASSRAVKETQYF.

This chain uses TRBV18 with TRBJ2-5; 9 nucleotides line up with TRBD2. Trimming at V came to 2 bases and at J to 4 bases, leaving 17 bases not matched to a gene. CDR1 is KGHSH and CDR2 is LQKENI in the germline V gene. CDR3 length equals 19 residues. The CDR3 here is CASSPRAGGPSAQAETQYF. The CDR3 region has the DNA TGTGCCAGCTCACCAAGGGCGGGAGGGCCCTCCGCACAGGCAGAGACCCAGTACTTC.

CDR3 bases: TGTGCCAGTAGTATAAAGACTAGCGGGAGTAGGCGGGAGCTGTTTTTT. It specifies CASSIKTSGSRRELFF. The chain couples TRBV19 to TRBJ2-2, with TRBD2 matching 12 bases. The CDR3 runs 16 residues. Germline CDR1 and CDR2: LNHDA and SQIVND (reference sequence). V gave up 2 bases and J gave up 9 bases; unmatched junction bases: 7.

This clone showed up just once. J is TRBJ2-3 and V is TRBV27; 13 positions agree with TRBD2. CDR3 size: 18 residues. Looked up from germline, CDR1 is MNHEY and CDR2 is SMNVEV (reference sequence). V shed 2 bases and J 0 bases; nucleotides not matched to a gene: 5. The CDR3 region has the DNA TGTGCCAGCAGTTTAAATGTACTAGCGGGAGGGAGCACAGATACGCAGTATTTT. Amino acid sequence: CASSLNVLAGGSTDTQYF.

The chain combines TRBV7-2 with TRBJ2-1, with D maybe TRBD2 (6 bases). The CDR3 is 15 amino acids. The V end lost 7 bases, the J end lost 8 bases, and 21 bases lay between the germline ends. Germline CDR1 and CDR2: SGHTA and FQGNSA. CDR3 bases: TGTGCCAGCACCCCACAGGACTACCCTGGACATGAGCAGTTCTTC. Its protein product is CASTPQDYPGHEQFF.

V usage is TRBV28 and J usage is TRBJ2-7, with D uncertain. The CDR3 loop spans 14 amino acids. The V gene's germline CDR1 is MDHEN and CDR2 SYDVKM. V was shortened by 2 bases and J by 2 bases, with 10 bases between the two germline ends. CDR3 bases: TGTGCCAGCAGTTTAGTTCACGGGCCCTACGAGCAGTACTTC. Amino acids: CASSLVHGPYEQYF.

In DNA form, the CDR3 reads TGCGCCAGCAGCTTGTCGTGGAGACCCAGGGGGACCGGGGAGCTGTTTTTT. Its translation: CASSLSWRPRGTGELFF. The rearrangement links TRBV5-1 to TRBJ2-2, with 7 bases aligning to TRBD1. Germline-derived CDR1 and CDR2 are SGHRS and YFSETQ. The V gene end was trimmed by 1 base and the J gene end by 5 bases; junction bases not matched to a gene: 11. The CDR3 has 17 residues.

The chain has TRBV6-5 and TRBJ2-3; 8 bases are shared with TRBD2. The germline CDR1 and CDR2 sequences are MNHEY and SVGAGI. The CDR3 is 15 amino acids. V trimming: 2 bases; J trimming: 6 bases; junction bases outside the gene matches: 7. The CDR3 loop reads CASSYLSGSMDTQYF. CDR3 bases: TGTGCCAGCAGTTACCTCAGCGGGAGTATGGATACGCAGTATTTT.

The V call is TRBV15, the J call TRBJ2-1, with D possibly being TRBD1 (7 bases). The V gene lost 1 base and the J gene lost 8 bases, with 15 bases spanning the gap. The germline V gene encodes CDR1 LNHNV and CDR2 YYDKDF (reference sequence). This CDR3 is built from 15 residues. The CDR3, as DNA: TGTGCCACCAGCAGAGGGGCAGGGGGACTTTATGAGCAGTTCTTC. Translated, it gives CATSRGAGGLYEQFF.

The CDR3 DNA follows: TGTGCCAGCAGCGCTCACGAGACCCAGTACTTC. Translating gives CASSAHETQYF. The chain recombines TRBV6-6 with TRBJ2-5, with no clear D. Trimming cost V 6 bases and J 5 bases, with 7 bases left between them. The CDR3 runs 11 residues. The germline V gene encodes CDR1 MNHNY and CDR2 SVGAGI (reference sequence).

The CDR3 DNA reads TGTGCCAGCAGCCCCCGGATTGATAGAGTTGAGCAGTTCTTC. As protein: CASSPRIDRVEQFF. The V gene is TRBV11-2, the J gene TRBJ2-1, with D unclear. This CDR3 spans 14 amino acids. V lost 5 bases and J lost 9, with 17 bases in between. Looked up from germline, CDR1 is SGHAT and CDR2 is FQNNGV.